The TCR beta chain under discussion was sequenced for a study of OX40 agonist ivuxolimab in advanced cancers. Whole-study findings and limits: Circulating CD4+ and CD8+ T cells showed clonal expansion by week 6 at 0.1 to 3.0 mg/kg.

Germline V gene lookup returns CDR1 MNHEY and CDR2 SVGAGI. This CDR3 spans 15 amino acids. Trimming shortened V by 5 bases and J by 7 bases, and 21 bases separated the two germline ends. A word on this clone: The antigen is not known.

Data came from immunoSEQ multiplex PCR; TCRdb stores just in-frame clones and leaves some out. The repertoire consists of around 46,000 clones, with approximately 90% occurring once and the leading ten covering less than 40%. The sequences come from CD4+ or CD8+ T cells sorted from blood, collected in a trial of the OX40 agonist ivuxolimab. This rearrangement joins TRBV6-5 to TRBJ2-7; the D gene is possibly TRBD2 (6 bases). The sequence derives from an adult with an advanced solid tumor such as melanoma, head and neck, liver or kidney cancer. CDR3 sequence reads: CASSLSEASAVEQYF. CDR3 coding DNA: TGTGCCAGCAGTCTCAGTGAGGCTAGCGCCGTGGAGCAGTACTTC.